The sequence of this TCR beta chain was determined in a study of beta chain features in type 1 diabetes. Points from the study as a whole: People with Type 1 diabetes carried modestly yet significantly shorter TCRB CDR3s in all four CD4+ subsets. Type 1 diabetes patients had fewer VDJ junction insertions and more deletions. Comparison showed that naive, central memory and Treg TCRB repertoires appeared more similar among patients than among healthy donors.

Germline loops: CDR1 MDHEN, CDR2 SYDVKM. This CDR3 contains 15 residues. V shed 1 base and J shed 2 bases, with 11 bases lying between them. The isolated RNA, all of it, was reverse transcribed, so expressed TCRB transcripts were what got sequenced. Method: immunoSEQ multiplex PCR; TCRdb's copy keeps in-frame clones and lacks some. Of about 260,000 clones in the sample, approximately 20% were seen once. Concerning this clone itself: What it recognizes is unknown.

Each of the sorted populations had a purity greater than 95%. Sequenced: naive CD4+ T cells from blood. This sequence joins TRBV28 and TRBJ1-2, with D maybe TRBD1 (6 bases). This sequence was found in a woman aged 40 to 49 with type 1 diabetes. CDR3 in amino acids: CASSLSGATNYGYTF. The CDR3 region has the DNA TGTGCCAGCAGTTTATCAGGGGCGACAAACTATGGCTACACCTTC.